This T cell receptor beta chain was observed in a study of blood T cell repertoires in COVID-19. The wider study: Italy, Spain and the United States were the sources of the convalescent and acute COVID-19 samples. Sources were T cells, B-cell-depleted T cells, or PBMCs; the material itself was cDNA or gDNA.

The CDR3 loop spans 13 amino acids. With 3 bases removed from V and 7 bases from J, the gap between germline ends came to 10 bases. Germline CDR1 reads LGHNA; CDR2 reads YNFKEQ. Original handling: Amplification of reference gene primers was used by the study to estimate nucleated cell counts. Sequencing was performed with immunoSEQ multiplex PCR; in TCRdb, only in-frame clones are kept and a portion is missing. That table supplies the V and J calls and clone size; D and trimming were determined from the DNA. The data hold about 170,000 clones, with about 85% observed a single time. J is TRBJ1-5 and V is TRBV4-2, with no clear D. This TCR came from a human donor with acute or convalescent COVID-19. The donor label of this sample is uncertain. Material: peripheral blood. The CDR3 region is CASSHPKRQPQHF. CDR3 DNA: TGTGCCAGCAGCCACCCCAAACGGCAGCCCCAGCATTTT.